The 31 T cell receptor beta chains in this list originate from one sample, sequenced in a study of vaccination and CD4 T cells after COVID-19. The Oncomine TCR Beta short-read assay was what sequenced the DNA obtained from cultured CD4+ T cells. MiXCR, run by TCRdb on the PCR reads, gives a single entry per CDR3 protein. The table records some 11,000 distinct CDR3 sequences, about three fifths of them present only once. The antigens for these receptors are not known. As for treatment: approximately nine-day PBMC culture with coronavirus spike peptide pools or control peptides (ViraFEST assay). The sequenced sample was CD4+ T cells from blood, cultured in vitro. The receptor set was obtained from a human donor who had recovered from COVID-19.

V gene TRBV7-9 combines with J gene TRBJ1-1, with TRBD1 as a possible D gene (6 bases). The V gene lost 5 bases and the J gene lost 1 base, with 11 bases spanning the gap. There are 14 residues in the CDR3. Germline CDR1 and CDR2: SEHNR and FQNEAQ (reference sequence). In DNA, the CDR3 is TGTGCCAGCAGCCTACAGGGTCGGAACACTGAAGCTTTCTTT. It specifies CASSLQGRNTEAFF.

This clonotype was picked up a small number of times. V and J are TRBV2 and TRBJ1-5, with TRBD1 as a possible D gene (6 bases). Germline V lookup: CDR1 SNHLY, CDR2 FYNNEI. The CDR3 is 14 residues long. The CDR3 DNA is TGTGCGTCAGAAGGGGGAAGTGGGTATCAGCCCCAGCATTTT. Encoded protein: CASEGGSGYQPQHF.

The V call is TRBV28, the J call TRBJ2-7; no clear D gene. Germline-derived CDR1 and CDR2 are MDHEN and SYDVKM. With 3 bases removed from V and 0 bases from J, the gap between germline ends came to 6 bases. The CDR3 has 13 residues. DNA of the CDR3: TGTGCCAGCAGTTTCTGGGGCTCCTACGAGCAGTACTTC. Translating gives CASSFWGSYEQYF.

V and J are TRBV7-2 and TRBJ1-5; 7 bases fit TRBD1. The CDR3 spans 13 residues. V was clipped by 5 bases and J by 4 bases; unmatched bases: 2. In germline, CDR1 is SGHTA, CDR2 FQGNSA. The CDR3 protein is CASSRGQNQPQHF. The CDR3 bases are TGTGCCAGCAGCAGGGGACAGAATCAGCCCCAGCATTTT.

This chain links TRBV20-1 with TRBJ1-2; the D gene is possibly TRBD1 (5 bases). V lost 6 bases and J 6 bases, leaving 20 bases between the germline ends. CDR1 DFQATT and CDR2 SNEGSKA come from the germline V gene (reference sequence). The CDR3 covers 14 residues. DNA of the CDR3: TGCAGTGCCCCAAAGGCCCTCGGGGGACATGGCTACACCTTC. This gives the protein CSAPKALGGHGYTF.

By share, this clonotype counts as medium-sized (0.01 to 0.1%). The chain uses TRBV29-1 and TRBJ2-5; D gene ambiguous. V lost 7 bases, J lost 2 bases, and 11 bases lay in between. Germline V gene sequence: CDR1 SQVTM, CDR2 ANQGSEA. The CDR3 is 12 residues long. The CDR3 reads CSARLVQETQYF. For the CDR3, the DNA is TGCAGCGCCCGTTTGGTACAAGAGACCCAGTACTTC.

This chain joins TRBV20-1 and TRBJ2-3; 10 bases are a match to TRBD2. The V gene's germline CDR1 is DFQATT and CDR2 SNEGSKA (reference sequence). The CDR3 consists of 17 residues. V shed 6 bases and J 3 bases; nucleotides not matched to a gene: 15. The CDR3 protein is CSAERQAGLARTDTQYF. The CDR3 DNA is TGCAGTGCAGAACGACAGGCGGGACTAGCGAGAACAGATACGCAGTATTTT.

This chain uses TRBV2 with TRBJ2-5; D is perhaps TRBD1 (6 bases). V was shortened by 6 bases and J by 1 base, with 9 bases between the two germline ends. This CDR3 has 13 residues. Germline V CDR1 and CDR2: SNHLY, FYNNEI. CDR3 in amino acids: CASRPGAQETQYF. Written as DNA, the CDR3 is TGTGCCAGCAGACCAGGGGCCCAAGAGACCCAGTACTTC.

The genes are TRBV6-1 and TRBJ1-5; 7 positions match TRBD1. The ends lost 5 bases at V and 3 bases at J; junction bases unmatched: 7. The germline V gene encodes CDR1 MNHNS and CDR2 SASEGT. The length of the CDR3 is 15 residues. This chain's CDR3 is CASSKSGTVNQPQHF. The CDR3 DNA reads TGTGCCAGCAGTAAGTCCGGGACAGTCAATCAGCCCCAGCATTTT.

This clonotype occurred a few times. The gene calls are TRBV6-4 and TRBJ2-2, with D uncertain. V lost 5 bases to trimming and J lost 1 base, with 11 bases between them. There are 15 residues in the CDR3. Germline CDR1 reads MRHNA; CDR2 reads SNTAGT. CDR3 bases: TGTGCCAGCAGTCCACACCCAGAGAACACCGGGGAGCTGTTTTTT. Translation gives CASSPHPENTGELFF.

This clonotype has more than one count but fewer than ten. V usage is TRBV7-2 and J usage is TRBJ1-2; D remains ambiguous. This CDR3 has 12 residues. V gave up 0 bases and J gave up 7 bases, with 6 bases separating them. Germline lookup yields CDR1 SGHTA and CDR2 FQGNSA. The CDR3 sequence is CASSLAKVGYTF. DNA for the CDR3: TGTGCCAGCAGCTTAGCGAAGGTTGGCTACACCTTC.

V is TRBV6-5 and J is TRBJ2-1; TRBD2 matches at 9 bases. The trim removed 2 bases at V and 8 bases at J, leaving 7 bases unmatched. The CDR3 contains 15 residues. Germline CDR1 is MNHEY and CDR2 is SVGAGI. The CDR3 spells CASSYGLAGPYEQFF. As DNA, the CDR3 is TGTGCCAGCAGTTACGGCCTAGCGGGACCCTATGAGCAGTTCTTC.

The chain joins TRBV6-2 or TRBV6-3 to TRBJ1-2; D gene ambiguous. This CDR3 comprises 15 residues. The V and J ends lost 7 bases and 6 bases respectively, with 21 bases between them. Germline assignment: CDR1 MNHEY and CDR2 SVGEGT. The CDR3 DNA is TGTGCCAGCACTCTTAGCCCGGGATACGAGGATGGCTACACCTTC. It translates to CASTLSPGYEDGYTF.

CDR3 nucleotides: TGTGCCATCAGTGAAACTCTGCGCGGGAGGGGGACCGGGGAGCTGTTTTTT. This translates into CAISETLRGRGTGELFF. The chain carries TRBV10-3 and TRBJ2-2; 9 positions agree with TRBD2. V lost 3 bases and J lost 5; bases outside the gene matches: 10. Germline V gene data show CDR1 as ENHRY and CDR2 as SYGVKD. This CDR3 spans 17 amino acids.

The chain recombines TRBV19 with TRBJ2-3, with TRBD2 matching 11 bases. V was clipped by 5 bases and J by 6 bases; unmatched bases: 13. There are 17 residues in the CDR3. Germline loops: CDR1 LNHDA, CDR2 SQIVND (reference sequence). The CDR3 spells CASSASWTSGQADTQYF. For the CDR3, the DNA is TGTGCCAGTAGTGCAAGTTGGACTAGCGGGCAGGCGGATACGCAGTATTTT.

This chain uses TRBV7-3 with TRBJ2-5; D not resolved. V lost 5 bases and J lost 4, with 11 bases in between. The length of the CDR3 is 13 residues. The germline CDR1 and CDR2 sequences are SGHTA and FQGTGA. The CDR3 DNA is TGTGCCAGCAGCGAGAGCGTACTAGAGACCCAGTACTTC. It encodes CASSESVLETQYF.

This clonotype was observed a few times. CDR3 residues: CSARELSVWMNTEAFF. The CDR3 DNA follows: TGCAGTGCTAGAGAACTATCTGTATGGATGAACACTGAAGCTTTCTTT. V and J are TRBV20-1 and TRBJ1-1; the D is unclear. V gave up 0 bases and J gave up 0 bases, with 14 bases separating them. This CDR3 is built from 16 residues. CDR1 is DFQATT, CDR2 SNEGSKA, per germline (reference sequence).

The chain recombines TRBV20-1 with TRBJ2-1; the D gene is possibly TRBD2 (6 bases). The germline V gene has CDR1 DFQATT and CDR2 SNEGSKA (reference sequence). With 0 bases removed from V and 4 bases from J, the gap between germline ends came to 16 bases. The CDR3 contains 16 residues. The CDR3 DNA follows: TGCAGTGCTAGAGATCCGGGACTCAGGGCGTACAATGAGCAGTTCTTC. Amino acid sequence: CSARDPGLRAYNEQFF.

The chain couples TRBV20-1 to TRBJ1-2, with D unclear. The CDR3 consists of 12 residues. Germline lookup yields CDR1 DFQATT and CDR2 SNEGSKA (reference sequence). V dropped 4 bases and J dropped 4 bases, with 10 bases sitting between them. CDR3 coding DNA: TGCAGTGCTATTCGAGGGAGCTATGGCTACACCTTC. Its protein is CSAIRGSYGYTF.

V usage is TRBV28 and J usage is TRBJ2-1; no clear D gene. Trimming cost V 1 base and J 9 bases, with 16 bases left between them. The germline V gene encodes CDR1 MDHEN and CDR2 SYDVKM. The CDR3 contains 15 residues. CDR3 amino acids: CASSLLPRTIGEQFF. CDR3 bases: TGTGCCAGCAGTTTATTACCGCGGACCATCGGTGAGCAGTTCTTC.

The genes are TRBV28 and TRBJ2-2, with TRBD2 matching 8 bases. Trimming took 5 bases from V and 5 from J; bases not matched to a gene: 4. Per germline, CDR1 MDHEN and CDR2 SYDVKM. The CDR3 extends over 14 amino acids. Here the CDR3 DNA reads TGTGCCAGCAGTCCCGGACTAGCTACCGGGGAGCTGTTTTTT. It encodes CASSPGLATGELFF.

This rearrangement joins TRBV20-1 to TRBJ1-4; 8 nucleotides match TRBD1. Germline lookup yields CDR1 DFQATT and CDR2 SNEGSKA (reference sequence). The CDR3 totals 13 residues. The junction had 6 bases not matched to a gene; V was cut back by 6 bases and J by 6 bases. The CDR3 here is CSASQGAYEKLFF. The CDR3 bases are TGCAGTGCAAGCCAGGGGGCTTATGAAAAACTGTTTTTT.

This clonotype was counted a single time. V and J are TRBV30 and TRBJ1-5; D not certain. CDR3 size: 13 residues. The germline CDR1 and CDR2 sequences are GTSNPN and SVGIG (reference sequence). Between the trimmed V and J ends, which lost 0 bases and 5 bases, there was a span of 8 bases. CDR3 nucleotide sequence: TGTGCCTGGAGTGTCGGACTTTATCAGCCCCAGCATTTT. Translated, it gives CAWSVGLYQPQHF.

This clonotype was picked up one time. This CDR3 is CASSAGTSVGTQYF. For the CDR3, the DNA is TGTGCCAGCAGCGCTGGGACTAGCGTTGGGACCCAGTACTTC. The chain joins TRBV2 to TRBJ2-5; 10 bases line up with TRBD2. The J segment lost 7 bases and the V segment lost 6 bases, leaving 8 bases of the junction unmatched. The CDR3 covers 14 residues. Germline CDR1 SNHLY, CDR2 FYNNEI.

The gene calls are TRBV24-1 and TRBJ2-1; 13 bases match TRBD2. The V segment lost 9 bases and the J segment 1 base; nucleotides outside the gene matches: 8. The CDR3 runs 17 residues. From germline, CDR1 is KGHDR and CDR2 SFDVKD. Here the CDR3 DNA reads TGTGCCACCCAGGGGACTAGCGGGATAAGATCCTACAATGAGCAGTTCTTC. It yields the protein CATQGTSGIRSYNEQFF.

The genes are TRBV6-5 and TRBJ2-5, with D maybe TRBD1 (6 bases). Trimming left V 4 bases short and J 4 bases short, with 19 bases between. Germline lookup yields CDR1 MNHEY and CDR2 SVGAGI. The CDR3 covers 16 residues. CDR3 sequence (DNA): TGTGCCAGCAGTTTACTCGGAGACAGAGGGGGAGAGACCCAGTACTTC. Its translation: CASSLLGDRGGETQYF.

This clonotype was observed a single time. The chain links TRBV2 to TRBJ2-5; D is perhaps TRBD2 (5 bases). The CDR3 extends over 12 amino acids. From germline, CDR1 is SNHLY and CDR2 FYNNEI. Trimming removed 5 bases at V and 5 bases at J, with 9 bases between. This CDR3 is CASSRTRETQYF. The CDR3 coding sequence is TGTGCCAGCAGTCGGACTCGGGAGACCCAGTACTTC.

A few counts support this clonotype. This chain connects TRBV7-9 to TRBJ2-5, with D perhaps matching TRBD2 (6 bases). The V end lost 7 bases, the J end lost 9 bases, and 24 bases lay between the germline ends. The CDR3 is made up of 15 amino acids. Germline CDR1 SEHNR, CDR2 FQNEAQ (reference sequence). CDR3 bases: TGTGCCAGCACCCCCGCCAGACTAGTTCTTGAGTCCCAGTACTTC. Its protein is CASTPARLVLESQYF.

The V gene is TRBV18, the J gene TRBJ2-7, with D possibly matching TRBD2 (5 bases). With 8 bases removed from V and 0 bases from J, the gap between germline ends came to 14 bases. Germline CDR1 and CDR2: KGHSH and LQKENI. The CDR3 runs to 14 residues. The CDR3 loop is CASPDLGRSYEQYF. DNA of the CDR3: TGTGCCAGCCCGGACTTGGGCCGCTCCTACGAGCAGTACTTC.

This chain uses TRBV15 with TRBJ1-2; D remains unclear. CDR3 length: 15 amino acids. Germline CDR1 LNHNV, CDR2 YYDKDF (reference sequence). V lost 0 bases and J 8 bases, leaving 16 bases between the germline ends. CDR3 bases: TGTGCCACCAGCAGAGATCGCGACCGCAAAAGGGGCTACACCTTC. It translates to CATSRDRDRKRGYTF.

The J gene is TRBJ1-6, the V gene TRBV7-9; no clear D. The germline V and J ends were trimmed by 1 base and 8 bases, with 3 bases remaining between them. CDR1 and CDR2 from the germline V gene are SEHNR and FQNEAQ (reference sequence). This CDR3 is 12 amino acids long. CDR3 sequence: CASSLGDSPLHF. The CDR3 DNA reads TGTGCCAGCAGCTTAGGGGATTCACCCCTCCACTTT.